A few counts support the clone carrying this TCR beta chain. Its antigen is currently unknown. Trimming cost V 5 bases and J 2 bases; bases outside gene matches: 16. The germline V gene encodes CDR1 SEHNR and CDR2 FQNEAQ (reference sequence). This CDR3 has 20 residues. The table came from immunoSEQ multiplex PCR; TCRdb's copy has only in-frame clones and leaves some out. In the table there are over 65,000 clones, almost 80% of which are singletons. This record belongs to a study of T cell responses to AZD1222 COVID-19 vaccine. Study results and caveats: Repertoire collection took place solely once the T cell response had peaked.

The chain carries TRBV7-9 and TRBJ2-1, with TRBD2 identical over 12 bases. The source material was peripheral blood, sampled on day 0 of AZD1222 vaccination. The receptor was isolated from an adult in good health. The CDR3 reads CASSTPGLAGRGGAYNEQFF. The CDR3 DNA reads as TGTGCCAGCAGCACGCCGGGACTAGCGGGTCGGGGGGGTGCCTACAATGAGCAGTTCTTC.